The present T cell receptor beta chain was sequenced within a study of shared clonotypes between healthy human individuals. The overall study: The study enrolled a couple of women and a few men aged 18 to 49. Study-level points and caveats: Generally, estimated richness proved larger in naive subsets than it did in memory subsets.

As to this clone: Its matching antigen is unknown.

Genomic DNA of each subset was evenly split across several immunoSEQ plates. Sorted-subset replicate PCR reactions contained 150 to 200 ng DNA, corresponding to about 30,000 T cell genomes. Produced via immunoSEQ multiplex PCR; TCRdb's table is partial and in-frame only. The sample carries approximately 1.5 million clones, 98% recorded once. V shed 6 bases, J shed 6 bases, and the junction held 13 bases outside the gene matches. The CDR3 has 16 amino acids. Per germline, CDR1 MNHNY and CDR2 SVGAGI (reference sequence). This TCR was recovered from a man under 40 in good health. This chain connects TRBV6-6 to TRBJ2-1; 8 bases align to TRBD1. The sample was naive CD4+ T cells sorted from blood. Specified subset: CD45RA+ positively selected. CDR3 nucleotide sequence: TGTGCCAGCAGCACCACCGCGGGACAGGACCCCAATGAGCAGTTCTTC. Protein: CASSTTAGQDPNEQFF.